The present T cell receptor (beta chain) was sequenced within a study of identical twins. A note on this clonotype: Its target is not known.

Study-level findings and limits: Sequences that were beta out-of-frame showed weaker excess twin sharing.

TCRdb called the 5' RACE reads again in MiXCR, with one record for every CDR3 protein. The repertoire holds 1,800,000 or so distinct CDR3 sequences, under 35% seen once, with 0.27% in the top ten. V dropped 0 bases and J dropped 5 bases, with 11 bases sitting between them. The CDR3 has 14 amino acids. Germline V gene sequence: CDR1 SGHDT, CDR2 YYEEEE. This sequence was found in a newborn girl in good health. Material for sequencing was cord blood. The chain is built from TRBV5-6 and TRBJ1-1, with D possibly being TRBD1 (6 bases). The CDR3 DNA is TGTGCCAGCAGCTTGGGAGCACAGGGAACTGAAGCTTTCTTT. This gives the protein CASSLGAQGTEAFF.